This TCR beta chain was found in a study of blood T cell repertoires in COVID-19. Study-wide context: Sample material is recorded as cDNA or gDNA derived from T cells, B-cell-depleted T cells, or PBMCs.

Clones were sequenced by immunoSEQ multiplex PCR, and TCRdb holds only the in-frame ones, with some missing. The table lists fewer than 75,000 clones, more than 75% of them singletons. Trimming removed 6 bases from V and 5 bases from J, with 25 bases in between. Germline V gene data show CDR1 as MNHEY and CDR2 as SMNVEV (reference sequence). The CDR3 loop spans 17 amino acids. This TCR came from a man in his 60s with active or convalescent COVID-19. The chain has TRBV27 and TRBJ2-5; unclear D gene. The sample comprised peripheral blood. The CDR3 DNA follows: TGTGCCAGCAGCCCCTACCACCCCCCTTCGAGCCCCGAGACCCAGTACTTC. Translated: CASSPYHPPSSPETQYF.